In its sample, the clone carrying this T cell receptor (beta chain) was seen a few times. Its antigen remains unknown. These data come from a study of T cell repertoires in cytomegalovirus infection. One entry per CDR3 protein results from TCRdb running MiXCR on the reads. The sample includes 640,000 or so distinct CDR3 sequences, around 31% of them seen just once. The clonotype comes from a human donor in good health (CMV status not recorded). Some clones in this sample may be carry-over from other donors' samples. The sample here was cultured PBMCs, taken from culture after CMV antigen stimulation.

The CDR3 sequence: CASSYRDRAYGYTF. The CDR3 DNA is TGTGCCAGCAGTTACCGGGACAGGGCCTATGGCTACACCTTC. V gene TRBV6-2 or TRBV6-3 combines with J gene TRBJ1-2, with 9 nucleotides matching TRBD1. The CDR3 is made up of 14 amino acids. The trim removed 2 bases at V and 4 bases at J, leaving 2 bases unmatched. The germline gives CDR1 MNHEY, CDR2 SVGEGT.